These T cell receptor beta chains were read from a single sample in a study of T cells expressing NK-cell markers. Each CDR3 protein gets one entry in TCRdb, which reprocessed the 5' RACE reads and gives no DNA. The sample shows about 440,000 distinct CDR3 sequences, and 7.3% sits with its ten largest clones. Sequenced input: blood T cells: a sorted CD56 or NKG2C T cell subset, CD4+ or CD8+ T cells, or bulk PBMC T cells (not recorded which). Receptor source: a woman aged 18 to 75 in good health. Both conserved end residues are part of each CDR3. Each record gives: J gene, V gene, CDR3 protein.

j_call: TRBJ1-1
v_call: TRBV20-1
cdr3_aa: CSARVGGWTEAFF

j_call: TRBJ2-1
v_call: TRBV12-3/TRBV12-4
cdr3_aa: CASRPPLTDEQFF

j_call: TRBJ2-1
v_call: TRBV25-1
cdr3_aa: CASSFFATSGYNEQFF

j_call: TRBJ2-7
v_call: TRBV12-3/TRBV12-4
cdr3_aa: CASSPTSGSREQYF

j_call: TRBJ2-4
v_call: TRBV30
cdr3_aa: CAWSVGDIQYF

j_call: TRBJ2-5
v_call: TRBV25-1
cdr3_aa: CASSEYASGGETQYF

j_call: TRBJ2-7
v_call: TRBV14
cdr3_aa: CASSQDFRDWQYF

j_call: TRBJ2-3
v_call: TRBV6-2/TRBV6-3
cdr3_aa: CASSYKDGGDTQYF

j_call: TRBJ2-1
v_call: TRBV29-1
cdr3_aa: CSVEAESGRWNEQFF

j_call: TRBJ2-5
v_call: TRBV29-1
cdr3_aa: CSVVPGRSKETQYF

j_call: TRBJ1-5
v_call: TRBV18
cdr3_aa: CASSHTGQGAVGSNQPQHF

j_call: TRBJ1-5
v_call: TRBV6-1
cdr3_aa: CASRPAGGQPQHF

j_call: TRBJ2-2
v_call: TRBV29-1
cdr3_aa: CSVVEAGELFF

j_call: TRBJ1-1
v_call: TRBV27
cdr3_aa: CASWTLSGMNTEAFF

j_call: TRBJ1-2
v_call: TRBV6-5
cdr3_aa: CASSSYATSNYGYTF

j_call: TRBJ1-6
v_call: TRBV7-9
cdr3_aa: CASRKAGTGFDNSPLHF

j_call: TRBJ2-3
v_call: TRBV3-1
cdr3_aa: CASVGSLADTQYF

j_call: TRBJ1-6
v_call: TRBV10-3
cdr3_aa: CAISESGGDTNSPLHF

j_call: TRBJ1-5
v_call: TRBV5-1
cdr3_aa: CASSLTGGSSNQPQHF

j_call: TRBJ1-1
v_call: TRBV29-1
cdr3_aa: CSGGVRNTEAFF

j_call: TRBJ2-6
v_call: TRBV5-1
cdr3_aa: CASSLGQYSGANVLTF

j_call: TRBJ1-1
v_call: TRBV6-2/TRBV6-3
cdr3_aa: CASSWHGDRVGTEAFF

j_call: TRBJ2-7
v_call: TRBV20-1
cdr3_aa: CSARVRRRLAGSYEQYF

j_call: TRBJ2-7
v_call: TRBV15
cdr3_aa: CATSGDGGAHYEQYF

j_call: TRBJ2-2
v_call: TRBV9
cdr3_aa: CASSVRTENTGELFF

j_call: TRBJ2-7
v_call: TRBV6-5
cdr3_aa: CASSYLGQFTYEQYF

j_call: TRBJ1-4
v_call: TRBV30
cdr3_aa: CAWSVSASDEKLFF

j_call: TRBJ2-7
v_call: TRBV10-3
cdr3_aa: CAIGGFVYEQYF

j_call: TRBJ1-1
v_call: TRBV6-1
cdr3_aa: CASTVQLQEGTEAFF

j_call: TRBJ2-1
v_call: TRBV5-4
cdr3_aa: CASTLAGGNNEQFF

j_call: TRBJ1-1
v_call: TRBV12-3/TRBV12-4
cdr3_aa: CASSSSRAGVDENTEAFF

j_call: TRBJ1-1
v_call: TRBV20-1
cdr3_aa: CSAPRGYQTEAFF

j_call: TRBJ2-7
v_call: TRBV3-1
cdr3_aa: CASSQAGTSYEQYF

j_call: TRBJ2-3
v_call: TRBV12-3/TRBV12-4
cdr3_aa: CASSFADLVLADADTQYF

j_call: TRBJ2-7
v_call: TRBV4-3
cdr3_aa: CASSKGASGPYEQYF

j_call: TRBJ1-6
v_call: TRBV12-3/TRBV12-4
cdr3_aa: CASSTGGAVSPLHF

j_call: TRBJ2-1
v_call: TRBV9
cdr3_aa: CASSAPGLQSYNEQFF

j_call: TRBJ1-5
v_call: TRBV6-5
cdr3_aa: CASSYSFTRVGNQPQHF

j_call: TRBJ1-5
v_call: TRBV18
cdr3_aa: CASSSSGPQHF

j_call: TRBJ2-1
v_call: TRBV9
cdr3_aa: CASSPERLDEQFF